The sequence of this TCR beta chain was determined in a study of CD8+CD57+ T cells in acquired aplastic anemia. Study-wide context: Quantities of DNA derived from sorted CD4+ and CD8+ cells averaged around 3 ug. Mean read depth for CD4+ cells from healthy donors was 9 million to 13 million.

The use of genomic DNA as template underpinned the TCR beta VDJ and CDR3 profiling. Each CDR3 protein is one row after TCRdb ran MiXCR on the reads. The sample includes roughly 61,000 distinct CDR3 sequences, about 54% of them seen just once. This CDR3 is 13 amino acids long. J lost 8 bases, V lost 3 bases, and 2 bases had no gene match. Germline CDR1 is SGHRS and CDR2 is YFSETQ. General study points: Patients shared twenty-nine CD8+ CDR3 sequences with controls. CD8+ Simpson's diversity did not differ significantly between patients and controls.

As for this clonotype: Its antigen is not known.

The TCR was taken from a human donor in good health, serving as a control. The rearrangement links TRBV5-1 to TRBJ2-3; 11 bases match TRBD2. Sequencing was performed on sorted CD4+, CD8+, or CD8+CD57+ T cells (not recorded which) from PBMCs. The CDR3: CASSWLAGGTQYF. CDR3 bases: TGCGCCAGCAGCTGGCTAGCGGGGGGTACGCAGTATTTT.